This TCR beta chain is from a study of blood T cell repertoires in COVID-19. Study details: The United States, Italy and Spain were the sources of the acute and convalescent COVID-19 samples. Sample material is recorded as cDNA or gDNA derived from T cells, B-cell-depleted T cells, or PBMCs.

Original methodology: Using reference gene primer amplification, nucleated cell counts were estimated. Profiling relied on immunoSEQ multiplex PCR, and the TCRdb table lists in-frame clones only, not all of them. From that table come the V and J calls and clone size; the DNA was used to work out D and trimming. In the table there are just over 95,000 clones, 82% of which are singletons. The germline gives CDR1 KGHSH, CDR2 LQKENI. Trimming left V 3 bases short and J 7 bases short, with 15 bases between. This CDR3 has 15 residues. The sample was peripheral blood. This receptor was identified in a man aged 80 or over with acute or convalescent COVID-19. The chain uses TRBV18 and TRBJ1-4; a weak D match, TRBD1 (6 bases). CDR3 region: CASSPQGSPSEKLFF. CDR3 nucleotide sequence: TGTGCCAGCTCACCCCAGGGGTCCCCAAGTGAAAAACTGTTTTTT.